This TCR beta chain is drawn from a study of cytomegalovirus exposure and HLA in healthy donors. Germline V lookup: CDR1 MNHNS, CDR2 SASEGT. V shed 6 bases and J 6 bases; nucleotides not matched to a gene: 6. The CDR3 covers 13 residues. The PCR was carried out with 60 Vbeta primers and 13 Jbeta primers. The method was immunoSEQ multiplex PCR; TCRdb's version includes in-frame clones alone and lacks a portion of them. Its clone listing holds approximately 110,000 clones. Sequenced sample: PBMCs. The TCR sequence derives from a man aged 35 to 55 in good health and CMV-seronegative. This chain uses TRBV6-1 with TRBJ1-1, with 8 bases matching TRBD1. This CDR3 reads CASRVVTGAEAFF. CDR3 in DNA: TGTGCCAGCAGAGTGGTGACAGGGGCTGAAGCTTTCTTT.